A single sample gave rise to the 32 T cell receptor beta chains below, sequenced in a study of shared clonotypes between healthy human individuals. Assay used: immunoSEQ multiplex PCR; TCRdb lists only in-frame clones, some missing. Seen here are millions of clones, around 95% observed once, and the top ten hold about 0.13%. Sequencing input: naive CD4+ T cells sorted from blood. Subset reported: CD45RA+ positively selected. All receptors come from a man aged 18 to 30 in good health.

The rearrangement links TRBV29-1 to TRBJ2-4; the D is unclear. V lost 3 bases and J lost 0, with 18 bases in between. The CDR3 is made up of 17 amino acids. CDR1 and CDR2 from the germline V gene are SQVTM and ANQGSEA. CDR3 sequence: CSVEVTALQLAKNIQYF. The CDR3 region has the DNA TGCAGCGTTGAGGTAACGGCTCTCCAGTTAGCCAAAAACATTCAGTACTTC.

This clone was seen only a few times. For the CDR3, the DNA is TGTGCCTGGAGTGTAAGGGCAACGTCTGGAAACACCATATATTTT. Translated: CAWSVRATSGNTIYF. The rearrangement joins TRBV30 to TRBJ1-3, with D unclear. The CDR3 length is 15 residues. Deletions cut 0 bases from V and 1 base from J, with 10 bases between. The germline V gene has CDR1 GTSNPN and CDR2 SVGIG (reference sequence).

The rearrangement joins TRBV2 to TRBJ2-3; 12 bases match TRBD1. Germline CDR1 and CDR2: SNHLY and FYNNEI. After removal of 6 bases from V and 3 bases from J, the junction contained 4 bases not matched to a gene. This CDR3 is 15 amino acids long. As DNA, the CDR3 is TGTGCCAGCAGGGGGGACAGGGGGCAAACAGATACGCAGTATTTT. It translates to CASRGDRGQTDTQYF. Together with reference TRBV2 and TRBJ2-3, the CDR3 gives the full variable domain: EPEVTQTPSHQVTQMGQEVILRCVPISNHLYFYWYRQILGQKVEFLVSFYNNEISEKSEIFDDQFSVERPDGSNFTLKIRSTKLEDSAMYFCASRGDRGQTDTQYFGPGTRLTVL.

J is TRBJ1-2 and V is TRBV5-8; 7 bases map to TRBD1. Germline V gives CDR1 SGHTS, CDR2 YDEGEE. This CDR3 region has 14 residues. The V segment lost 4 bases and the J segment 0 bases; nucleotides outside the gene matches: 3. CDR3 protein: CASSRDSTNYGYTF. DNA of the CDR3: TGTGCCAGCAGCAGGGACAGCACTAACTATGGCTACACCTTC. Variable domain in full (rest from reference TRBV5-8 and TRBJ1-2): EAGVTQSPTHLIKTRGQQATLRCSPISGHTSVYWYQQALGLGLQFLLWYDEGEERNRGNFPPRFSGRQFPNYSSELNVNALELEDSALYLCASSRDSTNYGYTFGSGTRLTVV.

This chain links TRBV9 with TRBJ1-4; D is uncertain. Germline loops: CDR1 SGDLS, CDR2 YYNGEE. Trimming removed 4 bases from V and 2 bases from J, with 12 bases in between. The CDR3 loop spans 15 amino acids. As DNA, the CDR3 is TGTGCCAGCAGCCCGGCGTGGGGTACTAATGAAAAACTGTTTTTT. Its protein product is CASSPAWGTNEKLFF.

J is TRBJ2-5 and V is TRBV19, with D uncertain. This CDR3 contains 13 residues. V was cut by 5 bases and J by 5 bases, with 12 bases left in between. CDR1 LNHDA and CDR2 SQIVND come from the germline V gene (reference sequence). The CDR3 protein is CASSGRPWETQYF. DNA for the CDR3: TGTGCCAGTAGTGGTCGCCCTTGGGAGACCCAGTACTTC.

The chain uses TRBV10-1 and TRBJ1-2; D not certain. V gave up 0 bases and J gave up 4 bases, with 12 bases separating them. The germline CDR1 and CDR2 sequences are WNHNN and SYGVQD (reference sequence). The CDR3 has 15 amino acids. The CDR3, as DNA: TGCGCCAGCAGTGAGTCTCGGACGCCGGTCTATGGCTACACCTTC. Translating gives CASSESRTPVYGYTF.

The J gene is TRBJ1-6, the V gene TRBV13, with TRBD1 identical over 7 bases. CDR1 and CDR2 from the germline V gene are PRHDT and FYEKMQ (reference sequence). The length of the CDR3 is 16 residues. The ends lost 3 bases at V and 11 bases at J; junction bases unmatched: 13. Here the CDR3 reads CASSFGLGRGDAPLHF. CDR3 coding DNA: TGTGCCAGCAGCTTCGGGCTGGGCAGGGGGGACGCACCCCTCCACTTT.

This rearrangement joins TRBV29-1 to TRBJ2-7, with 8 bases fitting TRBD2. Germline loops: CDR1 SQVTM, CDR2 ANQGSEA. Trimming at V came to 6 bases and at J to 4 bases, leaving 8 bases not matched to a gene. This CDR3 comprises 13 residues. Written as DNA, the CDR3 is TGCAGCGTCGGCGGACTAGCCGTTTACGAGCAGTACTTC. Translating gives CSVGGLAVYEQYF.

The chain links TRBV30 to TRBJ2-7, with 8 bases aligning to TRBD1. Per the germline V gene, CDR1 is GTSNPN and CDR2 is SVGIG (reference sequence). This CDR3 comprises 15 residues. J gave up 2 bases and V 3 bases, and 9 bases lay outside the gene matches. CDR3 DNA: TGTGCCTGGAGCGGAGGGGGGACAGGTCCCTACGAGCAGTACTTC. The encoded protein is CAWSGGGTGPYEQYF.

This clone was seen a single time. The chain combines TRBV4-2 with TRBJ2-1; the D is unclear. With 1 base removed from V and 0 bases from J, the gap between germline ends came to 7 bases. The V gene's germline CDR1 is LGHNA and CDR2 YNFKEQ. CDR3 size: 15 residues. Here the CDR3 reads CASSQGWSSYNEQFF. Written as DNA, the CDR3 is TGTGCCAGCAGCCAAGGCTGGAGCTCCTACAATGAGCAGTTCTTC.

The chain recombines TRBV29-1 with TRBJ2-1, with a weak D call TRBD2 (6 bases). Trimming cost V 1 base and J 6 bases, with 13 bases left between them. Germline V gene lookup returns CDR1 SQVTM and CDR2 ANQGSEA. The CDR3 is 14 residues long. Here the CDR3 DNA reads TGCAGCGTTGAAGTACTAGCAGGTGCCAATGAGCAGTTCTTC. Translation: CSVEVLAGANEQFF.

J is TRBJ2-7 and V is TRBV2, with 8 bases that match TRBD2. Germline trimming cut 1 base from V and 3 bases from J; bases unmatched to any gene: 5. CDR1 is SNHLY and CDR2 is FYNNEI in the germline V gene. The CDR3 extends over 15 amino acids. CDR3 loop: CASSEEGGLVYEQYF. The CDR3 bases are TGTGCCAGCAGTGAAGAAGGGGGACTAGTCTACGAGCAGTACTTC.

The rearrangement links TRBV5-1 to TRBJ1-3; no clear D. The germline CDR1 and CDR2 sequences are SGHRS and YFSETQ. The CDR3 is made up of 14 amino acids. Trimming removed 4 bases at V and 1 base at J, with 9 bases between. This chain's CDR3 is CASSQVGSGNTIYF. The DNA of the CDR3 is TGCGCCAGCAGCCAAGTCGGGTCTGGAAACACCATATATTTT.

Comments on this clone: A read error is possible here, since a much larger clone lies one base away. CDR3 in amino acids: CASSRAGIGYEQYF. CDR3 coding DNA: TGTGCCAGCTCAAGGGCCGGGATCGGGTACGAGCAGTACTTC. V usage is TRBV18 and J usage is TRBJ2-7, with TRBD2 as a possible D gene (5 bases). The CDR3 runs 14 residues. The germline gives CDR1 KGHSH, CDR2 LQKENI. The ends were cut back, 5 bases at V and 4 bases at J, with 15 bases in the middle.

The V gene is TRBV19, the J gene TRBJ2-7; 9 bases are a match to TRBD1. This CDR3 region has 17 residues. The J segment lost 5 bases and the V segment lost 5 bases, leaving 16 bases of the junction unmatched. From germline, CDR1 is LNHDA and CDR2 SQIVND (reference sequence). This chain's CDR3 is CASSVPAMGQGNNEQYF. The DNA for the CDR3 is TGTGCCAGTAGTGTCCCCGCGATGGGACAGGGAAACAACGAGCAGTACTTC.

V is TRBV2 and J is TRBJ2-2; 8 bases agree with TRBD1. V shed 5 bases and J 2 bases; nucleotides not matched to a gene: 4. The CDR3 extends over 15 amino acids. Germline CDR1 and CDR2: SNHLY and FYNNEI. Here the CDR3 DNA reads TGTGCCAGCAGTTTACAGGGGGGTAACACCGGGGAGCTGTTTTTT. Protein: CASSLQGGNTGELFF.

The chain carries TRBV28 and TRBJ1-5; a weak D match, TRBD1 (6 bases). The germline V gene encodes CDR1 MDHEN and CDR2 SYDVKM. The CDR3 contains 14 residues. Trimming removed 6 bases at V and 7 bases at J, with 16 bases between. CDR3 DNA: TGTGCCAGCAGGCCCCAGGGGCCAGGGCAGCCCCAGCATTTT. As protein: CASRPQGPGQPQHF.

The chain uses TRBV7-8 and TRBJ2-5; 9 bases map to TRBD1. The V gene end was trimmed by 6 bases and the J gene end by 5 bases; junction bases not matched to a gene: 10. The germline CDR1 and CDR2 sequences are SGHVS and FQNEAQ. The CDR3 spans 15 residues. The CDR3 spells CASSSWTDRGETQYF. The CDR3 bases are TGTGCCAGCAGTTCATGGACGGACAGGGGTGAGACCCAGTACTTC.

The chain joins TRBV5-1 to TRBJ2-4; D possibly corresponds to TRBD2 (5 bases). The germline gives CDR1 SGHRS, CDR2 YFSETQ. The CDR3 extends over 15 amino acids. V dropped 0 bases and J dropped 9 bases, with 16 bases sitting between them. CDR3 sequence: CASSLADWSESIQYF. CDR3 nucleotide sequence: TGCGCCAGCAGCTTGGCGGACTGGAGTGAAAGCATTCAGTACTTC.

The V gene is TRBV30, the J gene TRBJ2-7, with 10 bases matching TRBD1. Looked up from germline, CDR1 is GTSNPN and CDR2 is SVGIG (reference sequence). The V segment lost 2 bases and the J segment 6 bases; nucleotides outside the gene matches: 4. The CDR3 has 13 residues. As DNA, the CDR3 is TGTGCCTGGAGTTCTGGACAGGGGGGCGAGCAGTACTTC. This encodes CAWSSGQGGEQYF.

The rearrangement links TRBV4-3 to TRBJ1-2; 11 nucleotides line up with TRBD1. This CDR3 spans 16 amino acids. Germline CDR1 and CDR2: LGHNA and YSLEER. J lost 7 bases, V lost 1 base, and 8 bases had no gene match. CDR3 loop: CASSQVPGQGVFGYTF. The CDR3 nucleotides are TGCGCCAGCAGCCAAGTTCCGGGACAGGGGGTGTTTGGCTACACCTTC.

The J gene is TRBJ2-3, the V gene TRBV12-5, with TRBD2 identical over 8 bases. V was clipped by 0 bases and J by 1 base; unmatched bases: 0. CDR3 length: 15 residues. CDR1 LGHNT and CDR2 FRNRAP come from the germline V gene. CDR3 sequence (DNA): TGTGCTAGTGGTTTGGTACTAGCGGGCACAGATACGCAGTATTTT. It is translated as CASGLVLAGTDTQYF.

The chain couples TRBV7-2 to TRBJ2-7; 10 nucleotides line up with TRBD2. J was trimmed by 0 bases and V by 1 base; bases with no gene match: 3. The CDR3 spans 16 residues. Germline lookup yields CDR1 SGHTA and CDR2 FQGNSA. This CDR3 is CASSLDASGSSYEQYF. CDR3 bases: TGTGCCAGCAGCTTAGATGCTAGCGGGAGCTCCTACGAGCAGTACTTC.

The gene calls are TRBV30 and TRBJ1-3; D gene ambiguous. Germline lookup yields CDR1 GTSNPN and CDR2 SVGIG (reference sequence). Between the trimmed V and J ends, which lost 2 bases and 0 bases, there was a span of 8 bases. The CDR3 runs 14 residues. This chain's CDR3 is CAWSRLSSGNTIYF. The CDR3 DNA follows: TGTGCCTGGAGTAGGCTGAGCTCTGGAAACACCATATATTTT.

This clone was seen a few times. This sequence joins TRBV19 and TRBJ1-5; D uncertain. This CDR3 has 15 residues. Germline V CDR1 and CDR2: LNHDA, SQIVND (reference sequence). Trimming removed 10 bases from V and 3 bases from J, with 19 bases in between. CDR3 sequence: CATSMRPRVNQPQHF. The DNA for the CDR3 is TGTGCCACCTCAATGAGGCCGCGGGTCAATCAGCCCCAGCATTTT.

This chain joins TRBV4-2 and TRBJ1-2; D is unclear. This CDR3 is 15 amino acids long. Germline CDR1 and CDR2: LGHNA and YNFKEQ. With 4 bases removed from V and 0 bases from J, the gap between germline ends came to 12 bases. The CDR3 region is CASSPALTSNYGYTF. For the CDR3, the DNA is TGTGCCAGCAGCCCGGCTTTAACTTCTAACTATGGCTACACCTTC.

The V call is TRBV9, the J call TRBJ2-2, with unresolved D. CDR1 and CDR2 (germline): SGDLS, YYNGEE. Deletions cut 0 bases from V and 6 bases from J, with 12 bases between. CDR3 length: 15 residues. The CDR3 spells CASSVAPFSPGELFF. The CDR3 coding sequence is TGTGCCAGCAGCGTAGCTCCCTTCAGTCCCGGGGAGCTGTTTTTT. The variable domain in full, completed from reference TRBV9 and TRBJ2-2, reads DSGVTQTPKHLITATGQRVTLRCSPRSGDLSVYWYQQSLDQGLQFLIQYYNGEERAKGNILERFSAQQFPDLHSELNLSSLELGDSALYFCASSVAPFSPGELFFGEGSRLTVL.

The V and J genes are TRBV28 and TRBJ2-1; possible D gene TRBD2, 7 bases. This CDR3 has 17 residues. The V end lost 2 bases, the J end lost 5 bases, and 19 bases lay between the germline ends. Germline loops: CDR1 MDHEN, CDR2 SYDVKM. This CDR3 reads CASSLQLGRGHNNEQFF. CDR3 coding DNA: TGTGCCAGCAGTTTACAACTCGGGCGGGGGCACAACAATGAGCAGTTCTTC.

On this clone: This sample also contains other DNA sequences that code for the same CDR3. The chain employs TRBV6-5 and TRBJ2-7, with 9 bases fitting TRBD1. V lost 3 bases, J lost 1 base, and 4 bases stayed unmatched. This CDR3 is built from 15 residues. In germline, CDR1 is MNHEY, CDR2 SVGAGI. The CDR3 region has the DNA TGTGCCAGCAGTTATTCCGGGACAGGGTCCTACGAGCAGTACTTC. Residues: CASSYSGTGSYEQYF.

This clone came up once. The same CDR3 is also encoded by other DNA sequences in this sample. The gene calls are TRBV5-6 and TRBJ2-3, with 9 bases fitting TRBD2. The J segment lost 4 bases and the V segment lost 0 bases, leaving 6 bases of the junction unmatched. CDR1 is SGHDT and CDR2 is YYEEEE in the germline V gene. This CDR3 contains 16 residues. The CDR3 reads CASSLGLAGSPDTQYF. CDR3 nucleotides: TGTGCCAGCAGCTTGGGGCTAGCGGGGTCCCCAGATACGCAGTATTTT.

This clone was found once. The CDR3 is CASSAVFQGAYEQYF. The CDR3 DNA follows: TGTGCCAGCAGTGCAGTCTTCCAGGGGGCCTACGAGCAGTACTTC. This sequence joins TRBV2 and TRBJ2-7; TRBD1 matches at 7 bases. The CDR3 has 15 amino acids. The V and J ends lost 4 bases and 2 bases, in that order; junction bases with no gene match: 8. Germline CDR1 is SNHLY and CDR2 is FYNNEI.